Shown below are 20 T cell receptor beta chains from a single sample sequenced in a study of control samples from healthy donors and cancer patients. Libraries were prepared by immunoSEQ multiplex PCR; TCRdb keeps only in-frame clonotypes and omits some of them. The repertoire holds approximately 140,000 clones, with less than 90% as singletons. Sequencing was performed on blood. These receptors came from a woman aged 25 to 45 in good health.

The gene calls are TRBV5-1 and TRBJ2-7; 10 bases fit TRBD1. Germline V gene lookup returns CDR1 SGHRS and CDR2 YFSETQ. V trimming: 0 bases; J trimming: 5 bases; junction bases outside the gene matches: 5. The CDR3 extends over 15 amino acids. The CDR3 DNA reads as TGCGCCAGCAGCTTGGATTCCGGGACAGGGGACGAGCAGTACTTC. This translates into CASSLDSGTGDEQYF.

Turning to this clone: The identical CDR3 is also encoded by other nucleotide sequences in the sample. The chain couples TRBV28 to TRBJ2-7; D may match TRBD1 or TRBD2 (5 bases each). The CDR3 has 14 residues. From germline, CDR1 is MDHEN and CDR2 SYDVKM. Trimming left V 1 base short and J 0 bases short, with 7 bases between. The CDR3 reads CASSLSGPSYEQYF. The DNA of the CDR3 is TGTGCCAGCAGTTTATCGGGGCCCTCCTACGAGCAGTACTTC. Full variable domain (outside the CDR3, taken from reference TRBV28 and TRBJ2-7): DVKVTQSSRYLVKRTGEKVFLECVQDMDHENMFWYRQDPGLGLRLIYFSYDVKMKEKGDIPEGYSVSREKKERFSLILESASTNQTSMYLCASSLSGPSYEQYFGPGTRLTVT.

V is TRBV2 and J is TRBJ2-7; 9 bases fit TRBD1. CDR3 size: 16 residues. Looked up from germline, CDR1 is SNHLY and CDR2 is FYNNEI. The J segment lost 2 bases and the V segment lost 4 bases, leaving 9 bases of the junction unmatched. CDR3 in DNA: TGTGCCAGCAGTGGGTCCCCGGGACAGGGTGCCTACGAGCAGTACTTC. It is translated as CASSGSPGQGAYEQYF.

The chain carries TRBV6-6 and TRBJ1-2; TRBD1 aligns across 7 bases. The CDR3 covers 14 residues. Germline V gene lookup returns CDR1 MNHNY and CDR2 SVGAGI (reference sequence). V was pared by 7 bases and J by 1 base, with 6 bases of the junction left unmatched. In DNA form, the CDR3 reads TGTGCCAGCACCCCGGCAGGGGGTAACTATGGCTACACCTTC. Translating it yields CASTPAGGNYGYTF.

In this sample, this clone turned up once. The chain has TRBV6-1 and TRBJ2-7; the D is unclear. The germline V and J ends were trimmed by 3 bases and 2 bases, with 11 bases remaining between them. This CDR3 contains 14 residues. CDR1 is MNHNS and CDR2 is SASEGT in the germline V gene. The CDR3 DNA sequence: TGTGCCAGCAGTGAGATGGCGGCTACCTACGAGCAGTACTTC. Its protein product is CASSEMAATYEQYF.

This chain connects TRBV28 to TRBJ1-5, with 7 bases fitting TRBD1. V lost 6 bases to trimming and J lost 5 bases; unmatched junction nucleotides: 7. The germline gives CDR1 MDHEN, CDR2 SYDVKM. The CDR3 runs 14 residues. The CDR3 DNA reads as TGTGCCAGCAGCCCGGACAGGCTGGATCAGCCCCAGCATTTT. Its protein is CASSPDRLDQPQHF.

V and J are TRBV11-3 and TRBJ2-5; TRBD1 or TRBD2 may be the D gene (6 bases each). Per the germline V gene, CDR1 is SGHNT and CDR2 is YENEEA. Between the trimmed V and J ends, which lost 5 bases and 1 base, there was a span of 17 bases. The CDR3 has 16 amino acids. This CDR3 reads CASSPGGHSSQETQYF. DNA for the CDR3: TGTGCCAGCAGCCCCGGGGGACACTCATCCCAAGAGACCCAGTACTTC.

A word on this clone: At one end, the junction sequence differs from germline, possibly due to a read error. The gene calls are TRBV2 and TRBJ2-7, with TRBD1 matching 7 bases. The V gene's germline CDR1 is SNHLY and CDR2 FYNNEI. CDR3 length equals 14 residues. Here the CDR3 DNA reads TGTGCCAGCAGTGGAAGACAGGGCTCCAACGAGCAGTACTTC. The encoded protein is CASSGRQGSNEQYF.

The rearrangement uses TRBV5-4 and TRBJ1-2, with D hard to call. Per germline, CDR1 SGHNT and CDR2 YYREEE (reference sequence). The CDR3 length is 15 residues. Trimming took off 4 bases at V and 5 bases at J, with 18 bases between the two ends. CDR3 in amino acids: CASSPRTFSGYGYTF. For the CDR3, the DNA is TGTGCCAGCAGCCCCCGCACCTTCTCGGGTTATGGCTACACCTTC.

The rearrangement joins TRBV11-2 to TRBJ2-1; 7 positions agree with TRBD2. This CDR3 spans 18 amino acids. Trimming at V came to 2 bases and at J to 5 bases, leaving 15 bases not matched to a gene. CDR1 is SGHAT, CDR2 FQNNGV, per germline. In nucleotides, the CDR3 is TGTGCCAGCAGCTTATGGGCTAGCGGACCCACTGGGGACAATGAGCAGTTCTTC. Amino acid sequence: CASSLWASGPTGDNEQFF.

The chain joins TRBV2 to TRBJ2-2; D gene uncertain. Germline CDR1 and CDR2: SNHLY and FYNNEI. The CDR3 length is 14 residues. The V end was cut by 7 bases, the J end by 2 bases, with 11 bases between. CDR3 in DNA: TGTGCCAGCAAGGCGGACCTCAACACCGGGGAGCTGTTTTTT. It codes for CASKADLNTGELFF.

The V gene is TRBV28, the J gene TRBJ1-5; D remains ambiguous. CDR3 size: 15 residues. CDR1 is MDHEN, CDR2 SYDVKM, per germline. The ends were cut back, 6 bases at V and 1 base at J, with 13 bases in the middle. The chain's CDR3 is CASSPPRSSNQPQHF. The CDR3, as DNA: TGTGCCAGCAGCCCCCCGAGGTCGAGCAATCAGCCCCAGCATTTT.

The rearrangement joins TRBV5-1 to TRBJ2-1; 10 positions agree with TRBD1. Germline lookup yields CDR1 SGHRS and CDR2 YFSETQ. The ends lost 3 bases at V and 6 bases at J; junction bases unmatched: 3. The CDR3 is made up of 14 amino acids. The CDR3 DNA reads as TGCGCCAGCAGCTGGGACAGGGGATTCAATGAGCAGTTCTTC. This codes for CASSWDRGFNEQFF.

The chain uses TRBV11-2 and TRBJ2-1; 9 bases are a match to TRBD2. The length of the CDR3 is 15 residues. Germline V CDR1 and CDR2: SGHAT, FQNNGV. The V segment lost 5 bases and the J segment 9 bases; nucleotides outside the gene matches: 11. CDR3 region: CASSLAGKGGGEQFF. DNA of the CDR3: TGTGCCAGCAGCCTAGCGGGAAAAGGCGGAGGTGAGCAGTTCTTC.

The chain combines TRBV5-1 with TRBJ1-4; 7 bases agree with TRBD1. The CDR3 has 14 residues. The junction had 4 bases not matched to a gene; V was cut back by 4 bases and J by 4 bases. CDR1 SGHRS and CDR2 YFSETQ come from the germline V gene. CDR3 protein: CASSTGQLNEKLFF. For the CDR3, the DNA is TGCGCCAGCAGCACGGGACAGCTTAATGAAAAACTGTTTTTT.

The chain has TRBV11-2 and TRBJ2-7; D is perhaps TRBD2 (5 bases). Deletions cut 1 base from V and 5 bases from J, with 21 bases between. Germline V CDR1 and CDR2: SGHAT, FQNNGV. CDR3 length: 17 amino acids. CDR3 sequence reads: CASSLVGRRFNVDEQYF. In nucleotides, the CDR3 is TGTGCCAGCAGCTTAGTCGGTCGGAGGTTTAATGTGGACGAGCAGTACTTC.

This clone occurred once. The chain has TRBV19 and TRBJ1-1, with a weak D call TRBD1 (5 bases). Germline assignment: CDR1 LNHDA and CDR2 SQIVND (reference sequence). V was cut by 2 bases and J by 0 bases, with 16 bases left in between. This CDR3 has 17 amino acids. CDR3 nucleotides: TGTGCCAGTAGTATAAGAAATCTTGGGGCCATGAACACTGAAGCTTTCTTT. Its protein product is CASSIRNLGAMNTEAFF.

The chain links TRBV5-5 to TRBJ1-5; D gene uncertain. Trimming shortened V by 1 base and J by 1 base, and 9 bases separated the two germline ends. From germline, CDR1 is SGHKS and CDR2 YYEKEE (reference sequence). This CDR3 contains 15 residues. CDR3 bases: TGTGCCAGCAGCTTGTGGGCAGCGAGCAATCAGCCCCAGCATTTT. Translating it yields CASSLWAASNQPQHF.

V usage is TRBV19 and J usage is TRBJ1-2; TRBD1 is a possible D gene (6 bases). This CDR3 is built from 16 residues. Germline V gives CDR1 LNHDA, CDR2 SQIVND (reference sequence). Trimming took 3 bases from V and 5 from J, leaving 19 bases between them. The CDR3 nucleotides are TGTGCCAGTAGTATTGTCGGCAGGGGCGATTTATATGGCTACACCTTC. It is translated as CASSIVGRGDLYGYTF.

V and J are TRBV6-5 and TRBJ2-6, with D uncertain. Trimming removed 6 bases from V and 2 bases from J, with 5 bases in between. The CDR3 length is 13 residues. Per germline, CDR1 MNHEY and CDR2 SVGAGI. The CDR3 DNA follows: TGTGCCAGCAGGGGTACTGGGGCCAACGTCCTGACTTTC. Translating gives CASRGTGANVLTF.